This T cell receptor (beta chain) was recorded in a study of T-cell memory formation after mild COVID-19. The overall study: Among the donors, TCR clusters were largely specific to each donor. The study's findings and limits: Cross-reactive memory appears to have joined, as suggested by some responding clones showing up in pre-infection memory. Contracting CD4+ clones were located mainly in CM and EM, and CD8+ clones in EMRA.

Researchers used 5'RACE with constant-segment primers to make TCR alpha and TCR beta cDNA libraries that carry sample barcodes and UMIs. Via MiXCR, TCRdb re-called the 5' RACE reads, giving one row per CDR3 protein. The sample lists about 190,000 distinct CDR3 sequences, 15% to 20% occurring once. The CDR3 sequence is 19 residues long. Trimming at V came to 6 bases and at J to 0 bases, leaving 18 bases not matched to a gene. Germline CDR1 is MNHEY and CDR2 is SVGEGT. Note on this clonotype: Its antigen is not known.

The sequence derives from an adult woman who had mild COVID-19 (a few samples of this study predate the infection). Cell type and time point are not known. V usage is TRBV6-2 or TRBV6-3 and J usage is TRBJ2-7, with TRBD1 identical over 9 bases. The sequencing sample was made of PBMCs or a T cell subset sorted from them (not recorded which). The CDR3 nucleotides are TGTGCCAGCAGACCTCAGCCGGGACAGGGTCCATCCAGCTCCTACGAGCAGTACTTC. Translation gives CASRPQPGQGPSSSYEQYF.